This T cell receptor beta chain was documented in a study of T cells in Graves' hyperthyroidism and ophthalmopathy. CDR3 length equals 14 residues. The V gene's germline CDR1 is LGHNA and CDR2 YSLEER. Trimming shortened V by 1 base and J by 2 bases, and 9 bases separated the two germline ends. RNA transcripts provided the source from which TCR beta CDR3 regions were amplified. The HTBI set primed first-round TCR CDR3 RT-PCR. TCRdb ran MiXCR on the multiplex PCR reads and lists one entry per CDR3 protein. The repertoire holds some 760,000 distinct CDR3 sequences, with 14% as singletons. Newly diagnosed hyperthyroidism patients aged 18 to 65 years had disease lasting under 2 months. Exclusion of a patient resulted from uncontrolled infection, other autoimmune disease, pregnancy or lactation. Using roughly 9.4 ml of fresh peripheral blood, PBMCs were prepared. Study results and caveats: Ophthalmopathy, as predicted by the model, came a median roughly 6.5 months after the prediction.

Concerning this clonotype itself: What it recognizes is unknown.

The genes are TRBV4-3 and TRBJ2-7, with a possible D match to TRBD1 (6 bases). The sample comprised blood. The sequence derives from a woman aged 18 to 35 with Graves' hyperthyroidism. The CDR3 here is CASSQGQDAYEQYF. The CDR3 DNA follows: TGCGCCAGCAGCCAAGGACAGGACGCCTACGAGCAGTACTTC.